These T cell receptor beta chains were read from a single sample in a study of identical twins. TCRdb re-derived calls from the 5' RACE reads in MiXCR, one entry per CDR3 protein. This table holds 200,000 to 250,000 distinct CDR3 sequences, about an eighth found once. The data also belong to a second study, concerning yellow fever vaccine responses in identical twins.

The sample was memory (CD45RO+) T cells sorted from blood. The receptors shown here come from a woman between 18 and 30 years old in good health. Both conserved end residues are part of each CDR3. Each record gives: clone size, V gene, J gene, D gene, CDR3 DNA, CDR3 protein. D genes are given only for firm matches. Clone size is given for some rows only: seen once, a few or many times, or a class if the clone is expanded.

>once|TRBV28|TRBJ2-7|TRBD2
TGTGCCAGCAGCTCCCAGGGACTAGCGGGAGCACCACCCTTTGTGCAGTACTTC
CASSSQGLAGAPPFVQYF
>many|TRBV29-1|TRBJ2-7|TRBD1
TGCAGCGTCCGGGACAGTACGACCTCCTACGAGCAGTACTTC
CSVRDSTTSYEQYF
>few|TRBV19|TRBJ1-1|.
TGTGCCAGTAGTATCGAGGGGCCACCAGTATCTTTCTTT
CASSIEGPPVSFF
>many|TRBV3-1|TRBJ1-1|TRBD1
TGTGCCAGCAGCCAATGGCCAGGGGGAGCTTTCTTT
CASSQWPGGAFF
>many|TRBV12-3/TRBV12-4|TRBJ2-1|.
TGTGCCAGCAGTTCGGACAGAACCTTTGAGCAGTTCTTC
CASSSDRTFEQFF
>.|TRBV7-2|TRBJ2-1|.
TGTGCCAGCAGCCGGGATTACGGGGAGCAGTTCTTC
CASSRDYGEQFF
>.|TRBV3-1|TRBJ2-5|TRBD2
TGTGCCAGCAGCCAAAGCGGGAGGGCCCAGTACTTC
CASSQSGRAQYF
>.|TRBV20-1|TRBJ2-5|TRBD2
TGCAGTGCGAGTAGGGGGTCACTAGCGGGGGTTAAGACCCAGTACTTC
CSASRGSLAGVKTQYF
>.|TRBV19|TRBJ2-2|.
TGTGCCAGTATTGAAAGGAGGGTGGGCGGGGAGCTGTTTTTT
CASIERRVGGELFF
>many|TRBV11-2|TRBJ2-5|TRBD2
TGTGCCAGCAGCTTAGATGGATTTGGCGGGAGGGAGACCCAGTACTTC
CASSLDGFGGRETQYF
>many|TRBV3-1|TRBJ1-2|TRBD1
TGTGCCAGCACTTCAGGGGACAGAGGCTATAGCTACACCTTC
CASTSGDRGYSYTF
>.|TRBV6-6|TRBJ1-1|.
TGTGCCACAAGGGGCCGGGAAGTCACTGAAGCTTTCTTT
CATRGREVTEAFF
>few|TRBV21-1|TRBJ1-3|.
TGTGCCAGCAGCAAAGAGGGAAACTCTGGAAACACCATATATTTT
CASSKEGNSGNTIYF
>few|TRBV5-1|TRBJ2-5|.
TGCGCCAGCAGCCGAGGGAGCACAGGACAAGAGACCCAGTACTTC
CASSRGSTGQETQYF
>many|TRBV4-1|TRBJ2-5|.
TGCGCCAGCAGCCAAGGGGGGCAAGAGACCCAGTACTTC
CASSQGGQETQYF
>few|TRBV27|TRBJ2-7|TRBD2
TGTGCCAGCTTGGATCTAGCGGGAAACTACGAGCAGTACTTC
CASLDLAGNYEQYF
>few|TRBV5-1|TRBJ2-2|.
TGCGCCAGCAGCTCGGGACTCTTGTTCAAAACCGGGGAGCTGTTTTTT
CASSSGLLFKTGELFF
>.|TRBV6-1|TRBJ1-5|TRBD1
TGTGCCAGCAGTGGATCGGACAGGGGAAGGAATCAGCCCCAGCATTTT
CASSGSDRGRNQPQHF
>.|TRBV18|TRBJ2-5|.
TGTGCCAGCTCCCCTACAGGGAAAGAGACCCAGTACTTC
CASSPTGKETQYF
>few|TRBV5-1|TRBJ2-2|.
TGCGCCAGCAGCACGGCCCGTGACGGGGAGCTGTTTTTT
CASSTARDGELFF
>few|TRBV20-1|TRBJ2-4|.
TGCAGTGCCCGGGACATTTCTACGCCAGCCAAAAACATTCAGTACTTC
CSARDISTPAKNIQYF
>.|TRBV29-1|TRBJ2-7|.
TGCAGCGTCCGGGACACCTCCTACGAGCAGTACTTC
CSVRDTSYEQYF
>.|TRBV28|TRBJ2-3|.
TGTGCCAGCAGTTTACAGGGCAGGGGTGCAGATACGCAGTATTTT
CASSLQGRGADTQYF